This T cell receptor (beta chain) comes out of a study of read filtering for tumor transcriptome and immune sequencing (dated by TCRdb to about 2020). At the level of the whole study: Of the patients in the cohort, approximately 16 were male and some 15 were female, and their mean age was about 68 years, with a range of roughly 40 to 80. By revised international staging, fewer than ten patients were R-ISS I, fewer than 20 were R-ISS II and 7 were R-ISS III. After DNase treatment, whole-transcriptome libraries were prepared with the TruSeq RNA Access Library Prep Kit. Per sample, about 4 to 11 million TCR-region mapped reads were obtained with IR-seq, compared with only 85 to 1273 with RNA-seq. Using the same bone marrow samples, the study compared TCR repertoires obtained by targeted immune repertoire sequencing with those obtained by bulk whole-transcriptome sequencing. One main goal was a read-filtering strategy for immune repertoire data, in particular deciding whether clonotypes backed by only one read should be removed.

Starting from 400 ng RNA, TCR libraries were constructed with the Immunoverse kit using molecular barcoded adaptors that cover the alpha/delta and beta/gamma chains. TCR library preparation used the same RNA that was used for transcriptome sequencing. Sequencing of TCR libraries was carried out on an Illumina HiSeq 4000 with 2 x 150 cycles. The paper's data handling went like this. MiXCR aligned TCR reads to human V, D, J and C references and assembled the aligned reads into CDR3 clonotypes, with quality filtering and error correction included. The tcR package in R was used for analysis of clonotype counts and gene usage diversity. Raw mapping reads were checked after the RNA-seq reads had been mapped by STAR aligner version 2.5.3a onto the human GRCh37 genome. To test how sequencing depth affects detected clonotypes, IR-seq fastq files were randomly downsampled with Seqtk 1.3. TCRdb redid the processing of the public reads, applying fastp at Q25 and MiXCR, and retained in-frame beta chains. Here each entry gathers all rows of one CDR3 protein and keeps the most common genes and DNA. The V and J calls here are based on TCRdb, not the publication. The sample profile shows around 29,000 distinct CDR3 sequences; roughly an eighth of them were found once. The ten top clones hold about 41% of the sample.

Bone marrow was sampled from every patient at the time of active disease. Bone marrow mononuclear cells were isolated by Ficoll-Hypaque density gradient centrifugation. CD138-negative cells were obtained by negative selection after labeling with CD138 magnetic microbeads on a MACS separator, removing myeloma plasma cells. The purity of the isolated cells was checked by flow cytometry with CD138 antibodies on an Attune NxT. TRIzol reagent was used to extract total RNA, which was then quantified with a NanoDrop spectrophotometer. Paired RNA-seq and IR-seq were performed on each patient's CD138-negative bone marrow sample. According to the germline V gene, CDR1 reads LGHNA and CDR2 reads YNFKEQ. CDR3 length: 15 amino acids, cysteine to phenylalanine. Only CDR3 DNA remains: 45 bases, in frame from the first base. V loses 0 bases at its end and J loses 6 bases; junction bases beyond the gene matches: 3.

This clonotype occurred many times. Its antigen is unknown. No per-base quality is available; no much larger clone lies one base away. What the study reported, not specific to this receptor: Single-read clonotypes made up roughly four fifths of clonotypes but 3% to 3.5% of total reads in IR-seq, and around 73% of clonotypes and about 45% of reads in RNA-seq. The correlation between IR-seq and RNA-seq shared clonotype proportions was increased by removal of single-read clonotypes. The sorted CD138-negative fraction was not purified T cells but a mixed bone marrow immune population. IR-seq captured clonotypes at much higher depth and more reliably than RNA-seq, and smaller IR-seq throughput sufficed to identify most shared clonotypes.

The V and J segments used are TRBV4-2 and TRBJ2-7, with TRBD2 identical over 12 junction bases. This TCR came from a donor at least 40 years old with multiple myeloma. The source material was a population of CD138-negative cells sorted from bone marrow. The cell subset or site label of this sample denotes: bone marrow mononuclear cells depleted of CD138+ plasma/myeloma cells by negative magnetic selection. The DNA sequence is TGTGCCAGCAGCCAAGAACTAGCGGGAGGTCGCGAGCAGTACTTC. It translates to CASSQELAGGREQYF.